The T cell receptor beta chain under discussion was sequenced for a study of blood T cells in healthy people across ages. CDR1 and CDR2 from the germline V gene are LGHDT and YNNKEL (reference sequence). The CDR3 runs 15 residues. PCR was performed a second time for about 7 to 12 cycles using a sample-barcoded 5' primer and a J-beta primer mix. MiXCR, applied by TCRdb to the 5' RACE reads, yields one record per CDR3 protein. The profile covers hundreds of thousands of distinct CDR3 sequences, with around 68% appearing a single time and roughly 25% taken by the ten largest. The chain links TRBV3-1 to TRBJ2-5; tentative D call: TRBD2 (6 bases). The better agreement between TRBJ2-7 and the DNA end casts doubt on the J call. This TCR was sampled from a man aged 25 to 40 in good health. Sequenced sample: blood. CDR3 nucleotides: TGTGCCAGCAGCCCATCCCCCCACGGGAGTAACGAGCAGTACTTC. As protein: CASSPSPHGSNEQYF.